The clone carrying this T cell receptor (beta chain) has ten or more counts. The trim removed 6 bases at V and 2 bases at J, leaving 7 bases unmatched. Germline V lookup: CDR1 SNHLY, CDR2 FYNNEI. The CDR3 has 15 amino acids. MiXCR, run by TCRdb on the 5' RACE reads, gives a single entry per CDR3 protein. This sample has some 22,000 distinct CDR3 sequences, with 4.5% to 6% found just once. These data originate in a study of early T cells in non-severe SARS-CoV-2 infection. The sample consisted of whole blood. The receptor was derived from an adult who was a healthcare worker with PCR-confirmed SARS-CoV-2 infection or an uninfected control (not recorded which). The chain recombines TRBV2 with TRBJ2-1; 7 nucleotides align to TRBD2. CDR3 nucleotide sequence: TGTGCCAGCAGCCCGGGACTATCCCCCTACAATGAGCAGTTCTTC. It translates to CASSPGLSPYNEQFF.